Below, 18 T cell receptor beta chains from the same sample are listed, as sequenced in a study of cytomegalovirus exposure and HLA in healthy donors. With 60 Vbeta and 13 Jbeta primers, the PCR was carried out. Profiled with immunoSEQ multiplex PCR; TCRdb holds only in-frame clones, not every one. In the table there are under 200,000 clones, approximately 84% of which are singletons. Material for sequencing was PBMCs. The receptors were sampled from a woman between 50 and 59 years old in good health and CMV-seropositive.

J is TRBJ1-1 and V is TRBV2; no firm D call. The germline V gene encodes CDR1 SNHLY and CDR2 FYNNEI. The CDR3 extends over 14 amino acids. The V and J ends lost 7 bases and 1 base respectively, with 13 bases between them. CDR3 sequence (DNA): TGTGCCAGCACCTGGACTCAAGAGAACACTGAAGCTTTCTTT. Protein: CASTWTQENTEAFF.

There are a few counts of this clone. This sequence joins TRBV5-6 and TRBJ2-7, with TRBD2 matching over 8 bases. V lost 0 bases to trimming and J lost 1 base; unmatched junction nucleotides: 12. This CDR3 contains 18 residues. In germline, CDR1 is SGHDT, CDR2 YYEEEE. The CDR3 is CASSLEPAGAPTSYEQYF. DNA of the CDR3: TGTGCCAGCAGCTTGGAGCCAGCGGGGGCTCCAACTTCCTACGAGCAGTACTTC.

This chain uses TRBV5-1 with TRBJ2-1; a possible D gene is TRBD1 (5 bases). The CDR3 extends over 14 amino acids. Trimming left V 5 bases short and J 8 bases short, with 17 bases between. Germline V gene lookup returns CDR1 SGHRS and CDR2 YFSETQ. The CDR3 spells CASSNDPQGYEQFF. DNA of the CDR3: TGCGCCAGCAGTAACGATCCCCAGGGCTATGAGCAGTTCTTC.

Points on this clone: Compared with germline, one end of the junction differs, possibly owing to a read error. The rearrangement links TRBV7-9 to TRBJ2-7; 8 nucleotides agree with TRBD1. The CDR3 is made up of 14 amino acids. Germline CDR1 SEHNR, CDR2 FQNEAQ (reference sequence). CDR3 sequence (DNA): TGTTCCAGCAGCTTAGGACAGGGTAACTACGAGCAGTACTTC. Residues: CSSSLGQGNYEQYF.

This clone came up once. This sequence joins TRBV2 and TRBJ1-4; D unresolved. Trimming pared 3 bases from V and 5 bases from J, leaving 4 bases between. The germline gives CDR1 SNHLY, CDR2 FYNNEI. The CDR3 runs 12 residues. The CDR3 coding sequence is TGTGCCAGCAGTGACCTGAATGAAAAACTGTTTTTT. Its protein is CASSDLNEKLFF.

This rearrangement joins TRBV2 to TRBJ2-1; the D gene is possibly TRBD2 (5 bases). The germline CDR1 and CDR2 sequences are SNHLY and FYNNEI. V lost 5 bases and J 0 bases, leaving 11 bases between the germline ends. The CDR3 loop spans 15 amino acids. CDR3 protein: CASSSRRSSYNEQFF. CDR3 nucleotides: TGTGCCAGCAGTAGTAGGAGGTCCTCCTACAATGAGCAGTTCTTC.

This rearrangement joins TRBV18 to TRBJ2-3; 12 bases are a match to TRBD1. Germline V gene lookup returns CDR1 KGHSH and CDR2 LQKENI. The CDR3 has 16 residues. The V segment lost 3 bases and the J segment 1 base; nucleotides outside the gene matches: 2. CDR3 DNA sequence: TGTGCCAGCTCACCGGGACAGGGGGCAGGCACAGATACGCAGTATTTT. This codes for CASSPGQGAGTDTQYF.

The V gene is TRBV7-9, the J gene TRBJ2-2, with TRBD2 identical over 11 bases. CDR1 is SEHNR, CDR2 FQNEAQ, per germline (reference sequence). This CDR3 comprises 16 residues. V lost 5 bases and J lost 4; bases outside the gene matches: 6. CDR3 loop: CASSPLAGGPTGELFF. For the CDR3, the DNA is TGTGCCAGCAGCCCCCTAGCGGGGGGACCCACCGGGGAGCTGTTTTTT.

On this clone itself: One end of the junction does not line up with germline, which may come from a read error. The V and J genes are TRBV28 and TRBJ1-3, with a tentative D call TRBD1 (5 bases). CDR3 length equals 12 residues. Germline loops: CDR1 MDHEN, CDR2 SYDVKM. CDR3 loop: CASSSQSWDWDF. The CDR3, as DNA: TGTGCCAGCAGTTCCCAATCCTGGGACTGGGATTTT. The full variable domain, with the rest looked up from reference TRBV28 and TRBJ1-3, is DVKVTQSSRYLVKRTGEKVFLECVQDMDHENMFWYRQDPGLGLRLIYFSYDVKMKEKGDIPEGYSVSREKKERFSLILESASTNQTSMYLCASSSQSWDWDFGEGSWLTVV.

This chain connects TRBV6-1 to TRBJ2-2; weak D call: TRBD2 (6 bases). CDR1 is MNHNS, CDR2 SASEGT, per germline. There are 15 residues in the CDR3. Trimming cost V 8 bases and J 5 bases, with 18 bases left between them. The CDR3: CASGRLAGITGELFF. DNA for the CDR3: TGTGCCAGCGGCCGCTTGGCGGGGATAACCGGGGAGCTGTTTTTT.

The CDR3 sequence: CASSSLRQGSSNQPQHF. CDR3 sequence (DNA): TGTGCCAGCAGCTCGTTGCGACAGGGCTCTAGCAATCAGCCCCAGCATTTT. V and J are TRBV11-1 and TRBJ1-5; 7 nucleotides agree with TRBD1. Per germline, CDR1 SGHAT and CDR2 FQDESV (reference sequence). The CDR3 is 17 amino acids. V trimming: 4 bases; J trimming: 0 bases; junction bases outside the gene matches: 9.

The chain joins TRBV7-2 to TRBJ2-7; 12 positions match TRBD2. The CDR3 has 15 amino acids. Germline V gives CDR1 SGHTA, CDR2 FQGNSA. V dropped 4 bases and J dropped 4; count of bases not matched to a gene: 5. The CDR3, as DNA: TGTGCCAGCAGCTCTCCCGGGACTAGCGGGTACGAGCAGTACTTC. Protein: CASSSPGTSGYEQYF.

On this clone: As the CDR3 is not closed by the conserved phenylalanine or tryptophan, this likely results from a read error. The CDR3 loop is CASTPRRGAVPDTQYL. In DNA, the CDR3 is TGTGCCAGCACCCCCCGGCGGGGGGCCGTACCAGATACGCAGTATCTT. This chain joins TRBV27 and TRBJ2-3; 8 bases map to TRBD2. Germline CDR1 is MNHEY and CDR2 is SMNVEV (reference sequence). V lost 7 bases to trimming and J lost 4 bases; unmatched junction nucleotides: 13. CDR3 length: 16 amino acids.

This clone was counted only a few times. Other DNA sequences of this sample code for an identical CDR3. The chain combines TRBV28 with TRBJ2-7; D might be TRBD2 (5 bases). This CDR3 is built from 14 residues. The germline gives CDR1 MDHEN, CDR2 SYDVKM. V lost 5 bases to trimming and J lost 0 bases, with 11 bases between them. Here the CDR3 reads CASSTVGSSYEQYF. The CDR3 DNA is TGTGCCAGCAGTACCGTGGGGAGCTCCTACGAGCAGTACTTC.

This chain uses TRBV19 with TRBJ1-2; D not certain. Germline CDR1 and CDR2: LNHDA and SQIVND (reference sequence). This CDR3 contains 11 residues. V lost 3 bases and J 14 bases, leaving 13 bases between the germline ends. The DNA for the CDR3 is TGTGCCAGTAGTATTTCCGGGAGTCCAACCTTC. This gives the protein CASSISGSPTF.

The chain carries TRBV28 and TRBJ2-1; D possibly corresponds to TRBD2 (6 bases). The CDR3 contains 14 residues. Trimming pared 5 bases from V and 8 bases from J, leaving 16 bases between. Looked up from germline, CDR1 is MDHEN and CDR2 is SYDVKM. The CDR3 nucleotides read TGTGCCAGCAGTCCCCCCGGGACTTTAGATGAGCAGTTCTTC. This gives the protein CASSPPGTLDEQFF. Based on the CDR3 plus reference TRBV28 and TRBJ2-1, the full variable domain is DVKVTQSSRYLVKRTGEKVFLECVQDMDHENMFWYRQDPGLGLRLIYFSYDVKMKEKGDIPEGYSVSREKKERFSLILESASTNQTSMYLCASSPPGTLDEQFFGPGTRLTVL.

The rearrangement joins TRBV7-3 to TRBJ2-1; D possibly corresponds to TRBD2 (5 bases). V was trimmed by 5 bases and J by 4 bases, leaving 12 bases between them. The CDR3 spans 14 residues. Looked up from germline, CDR1 is SGHTA and CDR2 is FQGTGA. In nucleotides, the CDR3 is TGTGCCAGCAGCCCAAGTGGGGAGTACAATGAGCAGTTCTTC. Translation gives CASSPSGEYNEQFF.

The chain uses TRBV5-8 and TRBJ1-4; 9 nucleotides agree with TRBD1. Per germline, CDR1 SGHTS and CDR2 YDEGEE. V was pared by 0 bases and J by 3 bases, with 6 bases of the junction left unmatched. The CDR3 has 17 residues. The CDR3 sequence is CASSLARRQGANEKLFF. CDR3 nucleotide sequence: TGTGCCAGCAGCTTGGCCAGGCGACAGGGGGCTAATGAAAAACTGTTTTTT.